The 30 T cell receptor beta chains presented below share a single source sample, sequenced in a study of CD8 T cells in Susac syndrome (dated by TCRdb to the late 2010s). The library was produced with the immunoSEQ multiplex PCR assay. RNA was extracted using the RNeasy kit, and roughly 0.5 to 1 ug of the RNA was reverse transcribed with random hexamers. TCRdb took the public reads, trimmed them with fastp at Q25, ran MiXCR for clone calling and kept in-frame beta chains. Entries that share a CDR3 protein sequence are merged under the most common genes and DNA. This sample is represented by roughly 130,000 distinct CDR3 sequences; more than 90% of them were singletons. Of the sample, more than 0.095% falls within the top ten clones. Material: CD4+ T cells from PBMCs. The receptors shown here come from a human donor in good health.

The CDR3 DNA reads as TGCGCCAGCAGCACCGGGACAGGGACTAATGAAAAACTGTTTTTT. Translated, it gives CASSTGTGTNEKLFF. V is TRBV5-1 and J is TRBJ1-4; TRBD1 aligns across 9 bases. CDR3 length equals 15 residues. CDR1 SGHRS and CDR2 YFSETQ come from the germline V gene. Trimming cost V 4 bases and J 2 bases; bases outside gene matches: 3.

V gene TRBV5-1 combines with J gene TRBJ2-6; TRBD1 matches at 7 bases. Germline-derived CDR1 and CDR2 are SGHRS and YFSETQ. V shed 7 bases and J 1 base; nucleotides not matched to a gene: 11. The CDR3 contains 17 residues. The CDR3: CASQGTAALSGANVLTF. Written as DNA, the CDR3 is TGCGCCAGCCAAGGGACAGCGGCTTTATCTGGGGCCAACGTCCTGACTTTC. The entire variable domain, with the rest obtained from reference TRBV5-1 and TRBJ2-6, is as follows: KAGVTQTPRYLIKTRGQQVTLSCSPISGHRSVSWYQQTPGQGLQFLFEYFSETQRNKGNFPGRFSGRQFSNSRSEMNVSTLELGDSALYLCASQGTAALSGANVLTFGAGSRLTVL.

This chain joins TRBV19 and TRBJ2-5, with a weak D call TRBD2 (6 bases). Germline V gene sequence: CDR1 LNHDA, CDR2 SQIVND (reference sequence). Trimming stripped 5 bases from V and 2 bases from J, with 15 bases between. This CDR3 region has 15 residues. DNA of the CDR3: TGTGCCAGTAGTCCGGGACTCTCGTGGCAAGAGACCCAGTACTTC. Translated, it gives CASSPGLSWQETQYF.

The chain uses TRBV20-1 and TRBJ2-5; 8 positions agree with TRBD1. Unmatched junction bases numbered 12, after V lost 1 base and J lost 5 bases. Per germline, CDR1 DFQATT and CDR2 SNEGSKA (reference sequence). The CDR3 is 16 amino acids. The CDR3 region is CSARGGQVNLRETQYF. In nucleotides, the CDR3 is TGCAGTGCTAGAGGGGGACAGGTCAACCTTAGGGAGACCCAGTACTTC.

The chain couples TRBV7-2 to TRBJ2-7; D might be TRBD2 (6 bases). The CDR3 has 13 amino acids. V was shortened by 7 bases and J by 7 bases, with 17 bases between the two germline ends. Germline CDR1 reads SGHTA; CDR2 reads FQGNSA. The CDR3 nucleotides are TGTGCCAGCACCTTCGGGGGTTCGGGGGAGCAGTACTTC. This codes for CASTFGGSGEQYF.

Concerning this clonotype itself: No DNA is shown, since the ends of the CDR3 on it are uncertain; the CDR3 is the one TCRdb lists. The chain carries TRBV12-3 or TRBV12-4 and TRBJ2-6; the table's D call TRBD1 went unverified against the DNA. The CDR3 is 14 residues long, counting both termini. This chain's CDR3 is CASSFGAGANVLTF.

This clonotype has a handful of counts. This chain joins TRBV29-1 and TRBJ2-3; no reliable D call. Germline CDR1 SQVTM, CDR2 ANQGSEA. This CDR3 region has 9 residues. V was shortened by 7 bases and J by 3 bases, with 2 bases between the two germline ends. The CDR3 DNA sequence: TGCAGCGATACAGATACGCAGTATTTT. It codes for CSDTDTQYF.

The genes are TRBV7-2 and TRBJ2-7; maybe TRBD2 (5 bases). V was pared by 4 bases and J by 2 bases, with 9 bases between. The CDR3 is 13 residues long. Per germline, CDR1 SGHTA and CDR2 FQGNSA. DNA of the CDR3: TGTGCCAGCAGCTACGACGGGACCTACGAGCAGTACTTC. Residues: CASSYDGTYEQYF.

The CDR3 here is CASSRLRQETQYF. CDR3 in DNA: TGTGCCAGCTCACGACTACGCCAAGAGACCCAGTACTTC. The rearrangement joins TRBV18 to TRBJ2-5; D is possibly TRBD2 (5 bases). Germline lookup yields CDR1 KGHSH and CDR2 LQKENI. V was clipped by 4 bases and J by 1 base, with 7 bases between them. The CDR3 runs 13 residues.

This clonotype occurred once. The rearrangement uses TRBV10-3 and TRBJ2-1; D gene uncertain. Germline CDR1 and CDR2: ENHRY and SYGVKD. The CDR3 is 14 amino acids. Trimming removed 4 bases from V and 5 bases from J, with 12 bases in between. Here the CDR3 DNA reads TGTGCCATCAGTGTCCCCGGCGACCACAATGAGCAGTTCTTC. Protein: CAISVPGDHNEQFF.

This chain uses TRBV28 with TRBJ2-1; the match to TRBD2 covers 9 bases. The CDR3 extends over 16 amino acids. Germline CDR1 and CDR2: MDHEN and SYDVKM. V gave up 5 bases and J gave up 0 bases; unmatched junction bases: 5. CDR3 coding DNA: TGTGCCAGCAGTGCCCTACTAGCGGGCTCCTACAATGAGCAGTTCTTC. Its protein product is CASSALLAGSYNEQFF.

The V gene is TRBV15, the J gene TRBJ1-1; D is undetermined. Trimming shortened V by 3 bases and J by 3 bases, and 5 bases separated the two germline ends. Germline assignment: CDR1 LNHNV and CDR2 YYDKDF (reference sequence). The CDR3 spans 12 residues. CDR3 protein: CATSSGHTEAFF. DNA of the CDR3: TGTGCCACCAGCAGCGGTCACACTGAAGCTTTCTTT. The full variable domain, completed using reference TRBV15 and TRBJ1-1, is DAMVIQNPRYQVTQFGKPVTLSCSQTLNHNVMYWYQQKSSQAPKLLFHYYDKDFNNEADTPDNFQSRRPNTSFCFLDIRSPGLGDTAMYLCATSSGHTEAFFGQGTRLTVV.

V is TRBV3-1 and J is TRBJ2-4, with 10 bases identical to TRBD1. The V segment lost 4 bases and the J segment 10 bases; nucleotides outside the gene matches: 4. Germline V CDR1 and CDR2: LGHDT, YNNKEL (reference sequence). The CDR3 is made up of 13 amino acids. The CDR3, as DNA: TGTGCCAGCAGCCCTTCGGGACAGGGGATTCAGTACTTC. This codes for CASSPSGQGIQYF.

This chain links TRBV19 with TRBJ2-6; D perhaps matches TRBD2 (6 bases). This CDR3 spans 20 amino acids. Trimming pared 0 bases from V and 0 bases from J, leaving 18 bases between. CDR1 and CDR2 from the germline V gene are LNHDA and SQIVND (reference sequence). The CDR3 DNA follows: TGTGCCAGTAGTATAGATCTATTACAGGCGGGAATCTCTGGGGCCAACGTCCTGACTTTC. As protein: CASSIDLLQAGISGANVLTF.

The CDR3 is CASSQESVGRLFEQYF. CDR3 bases: TGTGCCAGCAGCCAAGAATCGGTAGGCCGCCTGTTCGAGCAGTACTTC. The chain links TRBV4-2 to TRBJ2-7; D not certain. Trimming stripped 0 bases from V and 6 bases from J, with 18 bases between. CDR1 LGHNA and CDR2 YNFKEQ come from the germline V gene. The CDR3 has 16 residues.

This clonotype appeared a few times. This sequence joins TRBV6-5 and TRBJ2-5, with TRBD2 as a possible D gene (5 bases). Trimming cost V 5 bases and J 0 bases, with 10 bases left between them. This CDR3 contains 14 residues. In germline, CDR1 is MNHEY, CDR2 SVGAGI. Here the CDR3 DNA reads TGTGCCAGCAGTCTAAGCGGAAACCAAGAGACCCAGTACTTC. Residues: CASSLSGNQETQYF.

This chain links TRBV28 with TRBJ2-1, with 12 positions matching TRBD2. The CDR3 is made up of 19 amino acids. The germline V gene has CDR1 MDHEN and CDR2 SYDVKM. Germline trimming cut 5 bases from V and 3 bases from J; bases unmatched to any gene: 14. CDR3 in DNA: TGTGCCAGCAGTAGCTCTAGCGGGAGGGCGAATAAAGACTACAATGAGCAGTTCTTC. This codes for CASSSSSGRANKDYNEQFF. The full variable domain, completed using reference TRBV28 and TRBJ2-1, is DVKVTQSSRYLVKRTGEKVFLECVQDMDHENMFWYRQDPGLGLRLIYFSYDVKMKEKGDIPEGYSVSREKKERFSLILESASTNQTSMYLCASSSSSGRANKDYNEQFFGPGTRLTVL.

V and J are TRBV11-1 and TRBJ2-1, with D unresolved. In germline, CDR1 is SGHAT, CDR2 FQDESV (reference sequence). Trimming shortened V by 2 bases and J by 9 bases, and 17 bases separated the two germline ends. This CDR3 contains 15 residues. CDR3 sequence (DNA): TGTGCCAGCAGCTTAAGAGGCGGTGCCTCAGTTGAGCAGTTCTTC. Its translation is CASSLRGGASVEQFF.

This clonotype was picked up one time. V gene TRBV15 combines with J gene TRBJ2-5, with unresolved D. The CDR3 is 12 amino acids. Trimming cost V 1 base and J 1 base, with 1 base left between them. Germline V gene sequence: CDR1 LNHNV, CDR2 YYDKDF (reference sequence). CDR3 amino acids: CATSRGQETQYF. The DNA of the CDR3 is TGTGCCACCAGCAGAGGCCAAGAGACCCAGTACTTC.

The chain employs TRBV20-1 and TRBJ2-7; 8 bases fit TRBD2. CDR1 is DFQATT, CDR2 SNEGSKA, per germline (reference sequence). V shed 6 bases, J shed 4 bases, and the junction held 11 bases outside the gene matches. The CDR3 totals 14 residues. CDR3 region: CSAAREGRLYEQYF. Written as DNA, the CDR3 is TGCAGTGCCGCCCGGGAGGGCCGCCTTTACGAGCAGTACTTC.

The chain couples TRBV28 to TRBJ2-7; possibly TRBD1 for D (6 bases). The V gene's germline CDR1 is MDHEN and CDR2 SYDVKM. The ends were cut back, 10 bases at V and 1 base at J, with 11 bases in the middle. The CDR3 loop spans 12 amino acids. The CDR3 bases are TGTGCCACTTACAGGGTTTCCTACGAGCAGTACTTC. Protein product: CATYRVSYEQYF.

The chain employs TRBV2 and TRBJ2-1; no clear D gene. Trimming shortened V by 10 bases and J by 8 bases, and 15 bases separated the two germline ends. The CDR3 extends over 12 amino acids. Germline assignment: CDR1 SNHLY and CDR2 FYNNEI. CDR3 residues: CATPARTDEQFF. For the CDR3, the DNA is TGTGCCACGCCAGCTAGGACGGATGAGCAGTTCTTC.

V and J are TRBV5-6 and TRBJ2-5, with 10 bases matching TRBD2. The V gene end was trimmed by 6 bases and the J gene end by 5 bases; junction bases not matched to a gene: 7. The germline gives CDR1 SGHDT, CDR2 YYEEEE. There are 14 residues in the CDR3. The chain's CDR3 is CASTALAGLETQYF. CDR3 sequence (DNA): TGTGCCAGCACCGCACTAGCGGGACTCGAGACCCAGTACTTC.

This chain connects TRBV20-1 to TRBJ1-2; tentatively, D is TRBD1 (5 bases). The CDR3 contains 13 residues. Per the germline V gene, CDR1 is DFQATT and CDR2 is SNEGSKA (reference sequence). The V gene lost 1 base and the J gene lost 8 bases, with 14 bases spanning the gap. For the CDR3, the DNA is TGCAGTGCTAGAGTACGGGGCCCGGGGGGCTACACCTTC. As protein: CSARVRGPGGYTF.

V and J are TRBV5-1 and TRBJ2-2; TRBD2 matches at 10 bases. Germline V gene sequence: CDR1 SGHRS, CDR2 YFSETQ. V trimming: 4 bases; J trimming: 4 bases; junction bases outside the gene matches: 10. The CDR3 has 17 residues. CDR3 coding DNA: TGCGCCAGCAGCCCTACTAGCGGGATAGCTTCCACCGGGGAGCTGTTTTTT. Translating it yields CASSPTSGIASTGELFF. Full variable domain (remainder filled in from reference TRBV5-1 and TRBJ2-2): KAGVTQTPRYLIKTRGQQVTLSCSPISGHRSVSWYQQTPGQGLQFLFEYFSETQRNKGNFPGRFSGRQFSNSRSEMNVSTLELGDSALYLCASSPTSGIASTGELFFGEGSRLTVL.

The chain uses TRBV3-1 and TRBJ1-2, with no clear D. V lost 0 bases, J lost 0 bases, and 8 bases lay in between. The CDR3 runs 15 residues. The germline gives CDR1 LGHDT, CDR2 YNNKEL (reference sequence). CDR3 region: CASSQDGLTNYGYTF. Here the CDR3 DNA reads TGTGCCAGCAGCCAAGACGGGTTAACTAACTATGGCTACACCTTC.

The V and J genes are TRBV29-1 and TRBJ2-5; possibly TRBD1 for D (6 bases). The CDR3 loop spans 11 amino acids. The ends were cut back, 7 bases at V and 4 bases at J, with 10 bases in the middle. Germline V gene lookup returns CDR1 SQVTM and CDR2 ANQGSEA. This chain's CDR3 is CSAGQTETQYF. In DNA, the CDR3 is TGCAGCGCCGGACAGACAGAGACCCAGTACTTC.

Written as DNA, the CDR3 is TGTGCCAGCAGGCAGCAGGGGAACTATGGCTACACCTTC. Protein product: CASRQQGNYGYTF. V usage is TRBV3-1 and J usage is TRBJ1-2; a weak D match, TRBD1 (6 bases). V was clipped by 6 bases and J by 2 bases, with 10 bases between them. Germline V gene lookup returns CDR1 LGHDT and CDR2 YNNKEL (reference sequence). There are 13 residues in the CDR3.

The rearrangement uses TRBV20-1 and TRBJ2-7; TRBD2 aligns across 10 bases. Trimming took 3 bases from V and 3 from J; bases not matched to a gene: 5. The CDR3 is made up of 14 amino acids. CDR1 DFQATT and CDR2 SNEGSKA come from the germline V gene (reference sequence). The CDR3 region has the DNA TGCAGTGCTAGCCCAACTAGCGGGAACTACGAGCAGTACTTC. Encoded protein: CSASPTSGNYEQYF.

The chain combines TRBV7-6 with TRBJ2-6; no firm D call. Trimming removed 1 base from V and 2 bases from J, with 9 bases in between. Germline CDR1 reads SGHVS; CDR2 reads FNYEAQ. This CDR3 contains 16 residues. As DNA, the CDR3 is TGTGCCAGCAGCTTAGTATCTCTTACTGGGGCCAACGTCCTGACTTTC. Its protein is CASSLVSLTGANVLTF.